The clone carrying this T cell receptor beta chain turned up a few times. What it recognizes is unknown. The use of a sample-barcoded 5' primer and a J-beta primer mix characterized a second PCR of roughly 6 to 11 cycles. Researchers report that a template-switch adaptor with 12 random nucleotides tagged each cDNA molecule. A single record per CDR3 protein comes from TCRdb applying MiXCR to the 5' RACE reads. The table has fewer than 750,000 distinct CDR3 sequences, under 55% seen once. The data derive from a study of blood T cells in healthy people across ages. General study findings and limits: Age showed a roughly linear inverse relationship with TCR beta diversity per million T cells. Fewer expanded clones and more diversity marked long-lived versus aged donors.

The receptor was isolated from a man older than 75 in good health. Sample: blood.

The CDR3, as DNA: TGTGCCACCAGCAGAGATACGGACTACGAGCAGTACTTC. It codes for CATSRDTDYEQYF. The chain recombines TRBV15 with TRBJ2-7; D remains unclear. CDR1 is LNHNV and CDR2 is YYDKDF in the germline V gene (reference sequence). The CDR3 extends over 13 amino acids. V was trimmed by 0 bases and J by 3 bases, leaving 6 bases between them.